Given below is one TCR beta chain in context. Its specificity is unknown. These data belong to a study of T cells after posttransplantation cyclophosphamide. General study findings and limits: TRB overlap between skin or GI tissue T cells and blood was limited. TRB clonality was highly associated with recipient CMV seropositivity and reactivation. Later blood repertoires were often dominated by clones from the donor CD8+ memory compartment.

CDR3 length: 14 amino acids. The V segment lost 6 bases and the J segment 0 bases; nucleotides outside the gene matches: 4. Germline values: CDR1 MNHEY, CDR2 SVGAGI. Only in-frame clones appear in the TCRdb table, and some are missing; sequencing was by immunoSEQ multiplex PCR. The table includes tens of thousands of clones, about 84% detected once. This receptor was taken from a woman aged 55 to 70 with a blood cancer, CMV-positive, and with a related stem cell donor. The chain employs TRBV6-5 and TRBJ2-7, with TRBD1 matching over 8 bases. The specimen sequenced was PBMCs. The CDR3 bases are TGTGCCAGCAGGTGGACAGGGAGCTCCTACGAGCAGTACTTC. It is translated as CASRWTGSSYEQYF.